This T cell receptor beta chain was profiled in a study of shared clonotypes between healthy human individuals. Study information: Each donor contributed plates that comprised three CD4 naive, three CD4 memory, two CD8 naive and one CD8 memory.

This CDR3 spans 16 amino acids. V lost 6 bases and J lost 2, with 18 bases in between. Germline CDR1 is SNHLY and CDR2 is FYNNEI. CD8 cells classed as naive were CD45RO-negative and positively selected for CCR7, excluding terminally differentiated effector memory CD45RA+ cells. Healthy and HIV-negative, the adult donors had no recent acute infections or vaccinations. Sequencing was performed with immunoSEQ multiplex PCR; in TCRdb, only in-frame clones are kept and a portion is missing. This table holds around 650,000 clones, around 96% found once. Sequenced input: naive CD8+ T cells sorted from blood. This rearrangement joins TRBV2 to TRBJ2-3; D gene unclear. This TCR came from a woman aged 25 to 39 in good health. The CDR3: CASRVLGDTNTDTQYF. The DNA of the CDR3 is TGTGCCAGCAGGGTACTTGGGGATACGAACACAGATACGCAGTATTTT.